This passage covers 18 T cell receptor beta chains from one sample sequenced in a study of blood T cell repertoires in COVID-19. Only in-frame clones appear in the TCRdb table, and some are missing; sequencing was by immunoSEQ multiplex PCR. The sample shows some 160,000 clones, around 90% of them seen only once. The sample comprised peripheral blood. The receptors derive from a man aged 45-60 years who had recovered from COVID-19.

The V and J genes are TRBV21-1 and TRBJ1-1. TRBV21-1 is a documented pseudogene. The CDR3 totals 13 residues. The CDR3, as DNA: TGTGCCAGCAGCAAAGCCGGGAGGGCTGAAGCTTTCTTT. Amino acids: CASSKAGRAEAFF.

The rearrangement uses TRBV9 and TRBJ2-3; weak D call: TRBD1 (6 bases). V lost 3 bases and J lost 3, with 11 bases in between. There are 14 residues in the CDR3. CDR1 is SGDLS and CDR2 is YYNGEE in the germline V gene. In nucleotides, the CDR3 is TGTGCCAGCAGCGCCCGAGGGGGAACAGATACGCAGTATTTT. It encodes CASSARGGTDTQYF.

This clone has only a few counts. V usage is TRBV19 and J usage is TRBJ2-5; D is possibly TRBD2 (5 bases). The germline V gene has CDR1 LNHDA and CDR2 SQIVND (reference sequence). V was shortened by 7 bases and J by 5 bases, with 14 bases between the two germline ends. The CDR3 is 13 amino acids. The CDR3 coding sequence is TGTGCCAGTAACGAGGGCTTGAGGGAGACCCAGTACTTC. Translated, it gives CASNEGLRETQYF. The whole variable domain, remainder taken from reference TRBV19 and TRBJ2-5, is DGGITQSPKYLFRKEGQNVTLSCEQNLNHDAMYWYRQDPGQGLRLIYYSQIVNDFQKGDIAEGYSVSREKKESFPLTVTSAQKNPTAFYLCASNEGLRETQYFGPGTRLLVL.

The DNA of the CDR3 is TGCAGCGTTGTTTGGGGGCGTCCAGATACGCAGTATTTT. Encoded protein: CSVVWGRPDTQYF. The rearrangement links TRBV29-1 to TRBJ2-3; D may be TRBD1 (6 bases). Trimming shortened V by 4 bases and J by 4 bases, and 12 bases separated the two germline ends. Germline CDR1 SQVTM, CDR2 ANQGSEA. The CDR3 length is 13 residues.

This chain connects TRBV28 to TRBJ1-1; 9 nucleotides align to TRBD1. The V segment lost 4 bases and the J segment 4 bases; nucleotides outside the gene matches: 10. Germline V CDR1 and CDR2: MDHEN, SYDVKM. The CDR3 length is 16 residues. The CDR3 nucleotides are TGTGCCAGCAGTTCTACAGGGGGCTGGGCGTCCACTGAAGCTTTCTTT. As protein: CASSSTGGWASTEAFF.

This chain uses TRBV19 with TRBJ2-2; 10 nucleotides line up with TRBD2. This CDR3 has 15 amino acids. Germline V CDR1 and CDR2: LNHDA, SQIVND (reference sequence). Trimming took 5 bases from V and 7 from J; bases not matched to a gene: 7. Here the CDR3 DNA reads TGTGCCAGTAGTGCTGGGACTAGCGTAATCGGGGAGCTGTTTTTT. This codes for CASSAGTSVIGELFF.

The chain combines TRBV28 with TRBJ1-2; TRBD1 matches 7 bases. The CDR3 runs to 16 residues. The junction had 13 bases not matched to a gene; V was cut back by 4 bases and J by 5 bases. Germline values: CDR1 MDHEN, CDR2 SYDVKM. CDR3 amino acids: CASSYLKGAGLYGYTF. In DNA, the CDR3 is TGTGCCAGCAGTTACTTGAAGGGGGCTGGACTGTATGGCTACACCTTC.

The rearrangement joins TRBV12-5 to TRBJ2-3, with D perhaps matching TRBD1 (6 bases). The CDR3 length is 14 residues. Germline V gives CDR1 LGHNT, CDR2 FRNRAP. Trimming took off 7 bases at V and 2 bases at J, with 13 bases between the two ends. The CDR3 is CASVLQGFTDTQYF. CDR3 DNA sequence: TGTGCTAGTGTCCTTCAGGGGTTCACAGATACGCAGTATTTT.

The gene calls are TRBV11-2 and TRBJ1-2; 7 nucleotides align to TRBD1. CDR3 length equals 14 residues. Germline values: CDR1 SGHAT, CDR2 FQNNGV. V trimming: 5 bases; J trimming: 4 bases; junction bases outside the gene matches: 7. DNA of the CDR3: TGTGCCAGCAGCGACGGGACAGAGGTCTATGGCTACACCTTC. It codes for CASSDGTEVYGYTF.

V usage is TRBV27 and J usage is TRBJ2-3; TRBD1 matches 7 bases. This CDR3 comprises 14 residues. Per germline, CDR1 MNHEY and CDR2 SMNVEV (reference sequence). The trim removed 5 bases at V and 3 bases at J, leaving 5 bases unmatched. The CDR3 protein is CASSPKGATDTQYF. Here the CDR3 DNA reads TGTGCCAGCAGTCCCAAGGGGGCGACAGATACGCAGTATTTT.

This clone was recorded once. The rearrangement uses TRBV7-2 and TRBJ2-1; D remains unclear. CDR1 is SGHTA and CDR2 is FQGNSA in the germline V gene. V was cut by 0 bases and J by 7 bases, with 4 bases left in between. CDR3 size: 12 residues. This CDR3 is CASSLARNEQFF. CDR3 in DNA: TGTGCCAGCAGCTTAGCCAGAAATGAGCAGTTCTTC.

The chain joins TRBV12-3 or TRBV12-4 to TRBJ2-7, with D tentatively TRBD1 (6 bases). The CDR3 covers 13 residues. Between the trimmed V and J ends, which lost 6 bases and 6 bases, there was a span of 15 bases. This CDR3 is CASRSGVSFEQYF. CDR3 DNA sequence: TGTGCCAGCAGGTCAGGGGTGTCGTTCGAGCAGTACTTC.

This clone has just one count. The sample contains more than one DNA sequence encoding this CDR3. This chain uses TRBV6-5 with TRBJ1-2; maybe TRBD1 (6 bases). V lost 7 bases to trimming and J lost 2 bases, with 11 bases between them. CDR3 length: 13 amino acids. Germline CDR1 reads MNHEY; CDR2 reads SVGAGI. The CDR3 region is CASTPTGNYGYTF. Written as DNA, the CDR3 is TGTGCCAGCACCCCTACAGGGAACTATGGCTACACCTTC.

The CDR3 loop reads CASSWTSGSQGKNIQYF. CDR3 nucleotide sequence: TGTGCCAGCAGCTGGACTAGCGGGAGCCAGGGGAAAAACATTCAGTACTTC. The chain carries TRBV5-8 and TRBJ2-4, with TRBD2 matching 13 bases. Looked up from germline, CDR1 is SGHTS and CDR2 is YDEGEE. The CDR3 consists of 17 residues. V lost 3 bases to trimming and J lost 4 bases; unmatched junction nucleotides: 7. Filled out from reference TRBV5-8 and TRBJ2-4, the complete variable domain reads EAGVTQSPTHLIKTRGQQATLRCSPISGHTSVYWYQQALGLGLQFLLWYDEGEERNRGNFPPRFSGRQFPNYSSELNVNALELEDSALYLCASSWTSGSQGKNIQYFGAGTRLSVL.

The rearrangement links TRBV7-2 to TRBJ2-3; 7 nucleotides agree with TRBD1. The junction had 4 bases not matched to a gene; V was cut back by 1 base and J by 3 bases. The CDR3 totals 15 residues. Germline V lookup: CDR1 SGHTA, CDR2 FQGNSA. CDR3 residues: CASSLDRGPTDTQYF. CDR3 nucleotides: TGTGCCAGCAGCTTAGACAGGGGCCCAACAGATACGCAGTATTTT. Using reference TRBV7-2 and TRBJ2-3 for the parts outside the CDR3, the full variable domain is GAGVSQSPSNKVTEKGKDVELRCDPISGHTALYWYRQSLGQGLEFLIYFQGNSAPDKSGLPSDRFSAERTGGSVSTLTIQRTQQEDSAVYLCASSLDRGPTDTQYFGPGTRLTVL.

This sequence joins TRBV5-8 and TRBJ2-6; D possibly corresponds to TRBD1 (5 bases). Germline V gives CDR1 SGHTS, CDR2 YDEGEE. There are 15 residues in the CDR3. V was trimmed by 4 bases and J by 3 bases, leaving 11 bases between them. This chain's CDR3 is CASSAGLNGANVLTF. In nucleotides, the CDR3 is TGTGCCAGCAGCGCAGGGTTGAATGGGGCCAACGTCCTGACTTTC. The entire variable domain, with the rest obtained from reference TRBV5-8 and TRBJ2-6, is as follows: EAGVTQSPTHLIKTRGQQATLRCSPISGHTSVYWYQQALGLGLQFLLWYDEGEERNRGNFPPRFSGRQFPNYSSELNVNALELEDSALYLCASSAGLNGANVLTFGAGSRLTVL.

This clone was picked up one time. V is TRBV5-4 and J is TRBJ2-7; 12 bases fit TRBD2. Germline assignment: CDR1 SGHNT and CDR2 YYREEE (reference sequence). V trimming: 4 bases; J trimming: 3 bases; junction bases outside the gene matches: 8. CDR3 length: 16 residues. The CDR3 reads CASSPGATSGSYEQYF. CDR3 nucleotides: TGTGCCAGCAGCCCGGGGGCGACTAGCGGGAGCTACGAGCAGTACTTC.

V usage is TRBV5-1 and J usage is TRBJ2-5; D not certain. The CDR3 runs 13 residues. V lost 1 base to trimming and J lost 2 bases, with 6 bases between them. Germline V CDR1 and CDR2: SGHRS, YFSETQ. This CDR3 reads CASSLPNQETQYF. Here the CDR3 DNA reads TGCGCCAGCAGCTTGCCAAATCAAGAGACCCAGTACTTC. The entire variable domain, with the rest obtained from reference TRBV5-1 and TRBJ2-5, is as follows: KAGVTQTPRYLIKTRGQQVTLSCSPISGHRSVSWYQQTPGQGLQFLFEYFSETQRNKGNFPGRFSGRQFSNSRSEMNVSTLELGDSALYLCASSLPNQETQYFGPGTRLLVL.